This TCR beta chain emerged from a study of shared clonotypes between healthy human individuals. General study findings and limits: The authors sampled blood alone, and tissue repertoires likely differ.

Assay: immunoSEQ multiplex PCR; the TCRdb copy retains only in-frame clones and omits some. The sample yields about 960,000 clones, about three quarters seen once. Trimming removed 3 bases at V and 7 bases at J, with 10 bases between. The CDR3 sequence is 13 residues long. The germline gives CDR1 KGHSH, CDR2 LQKENI. In the case of this clone: What it recognizes is unknown.

This sequence originates from a young man in good health. The gene calls are TRBV18 and TRBJ1-5; maybe TRBD1 (5 bases). The sample consisted of memory CD4+ T cells sorted from blood. As to subset: CD45RA-negative fraction. The chain's CDR3 is CASSPSEGQPQHF. The CDR3 DNA follows: TGTGCCAGCTCACCGTCAGAGGGGCAGCCCCAGCATTTT.